The 7 T cell receptor beta chains below come from one sample, sequenced in a study of blood T cell repertoires in COVID-19. TCRdb's table, derived via immunoSEQ multiplex PCR, lists solely in-frame clones and lacks some. The table includes a few hundred thousand clones, about 89% detected once. The sample was peripheral blood. These receptors were obtained from a man aged 35-49 years who had recovered from COVID-19.

V is TRBV6-5 and J is TRBJ1-4, with 8 bases lining up with TRBD1. This CDR3 comprises 14 residues. The germline V gene has CDR1 MNHEY and CDR2 SVGAGI. Unmatched junction bases numbered 6, after V lost 5 bases and J lost 7 bases. The CDR3 DNA sequence: TGTGCCAGCAGTCGACAGGGGCGGGTTGAAAAACTGTTTTTT. It codes for CASSRQGRVEKLFF.

The rearrangement links TRBV6-5 to TRBJ2-5; D may be TRBD1 (7 bases). Trimming cost V 8 bases and J 1 base, with 17 bases left between them. CDR3 length: 15 residues. Germline CDR1 is MNHEY and CDR2 is SVGAGI. The CDR3 coding sequence is TGTGCCAGCGGAGGGGGCGGGGACTTCCAAGAGACCCAGTACTTC. It yields the protein CASGGGGDFQETQYF.

The rearrangement links TRBV12-3 or TRBV12-4 to TRBJ2-1; D remains ambiguous. The CDR3 spans 11 residues. Between the trimmed V and J ends, which lost 5 bases and 10 bases, there was a span of 9 bases. The CDR3 DNA sequence: TGTGCCAGCAGTCTTTCCAGAGAGCAGTTCTTC. Translating it yields CASSLSREQFF.

The V and J genes are TRBV5-4 and TRBJ1-1; no clear D. The CDR3 is made up of 15 amino acids. The germline gives CDR1 SGHNT, CDR2 YYREEE (reference sequence). V was clipped by 4 bases and J by 4 bases, with 17 bases between them. In DNA, the CDR3 is TGTGCCAGCAGCAAGGACGGACTCATGGGCACTGAAGCTTTCTTT. It specifies CASSKDGLMGTEAFF.

The chain has TRBV11-2 and TRBJ2-4; TRBD1 matches at 7 bases. Unmatched junction bases numbered 2, after V lost 2 bases and J lost 4 bases. Looked up from germline, CDR1 is SGHAT and CDR2 is FQNNGV. The CDR3 spans 14 residues. This CDR3 reads CASSLWGQKNIQYF. CDR3 nucleotides: TGTGCCAGCAGCTTATGGGGACAGAAAAACATTCAGTACTTC.

This rearrangement joins TRBV30 to TRBJ1-1; D gene unclear. Between the trimmed V and J ends, which lost 3 bases and 2 bases, there was a span of 13 bases. The length of the CDR3 is 14 residues. Looked up from germline, CDR1 is GTSNPN and CDR2 is SVGIG (reference sequence). CDR3 protein: CAWRWVGGNTEAFF. Here the CDR3 DNA reads TGTGCCTGGAGGTGGGTGGGAGGAAACACTGAAGCTTTCTTT.

The chain joins TRBV27 to TRBJ1-1; 8 bases are a match to TRBD1. The CDR3 length is 13 residues. In germline, CDR1 is MNHEY, CDR2 SMNVEV (reference sequence). V lost 2 bases, J lost 4 bases, and 0 bases stayed unmatched. CDR3 nucleotides: TGTGCCAGCAGTTTAACAGGGGGCACTGAAGCTTTCTTT. Protein sequence: CASSLTGGTEAFF.